This T cell receptor beta chain was captured in a study of radiation and T cells in renal cell carcinoma. Broader study findings: Baseline intratumoral clonotype presence is unknown without pretreatment biopsies. From baseline, blood top tumor clonotypes peaked at 2 weeks post-radiation.

Time point given: blood 2 weeks post-SBRT. Treatment of the sample: 15 Gy SBRT to primary tumor, nephrectomy 4 weeks later. Blood was sampled at baseline, 2 weeks and 4 weeks after SBRT. The patient's renal cell carcinoma had clear cell pathology. Trimming removed 5 bases from V and 3 bases from J, with 11 bases in between. Per germline, CDR1 SNHLY and CDR2 FYNNEI. The length of the CDR3 is 14 residues. The protocol was immunoSEQ multiplex PCR, while the TCRdb copy is restricted to in-frame clones and leaves out a portion. The sample records 120,000 or so clones, 85% to 90% being singletons. In the case of this clone: The antigen remains undetermined.

This TCR came from a woman aged 70-85 years with renal cell carcinoma. J is TRBJ2-1 and V is TRBV2; D is possibly TRBD1 (5 bases). The specimen was blood, collected from a patient whose treatment included radiotherapy and nephrectomy. The CDR3 region has the DNA TGTGCCAGCAGTTTGGGGCCCCTCTACAATGAGCAGTTCTTC. Translated, it gives CASSLGPLYNEQFF.